The 27 T cell receptor beta chains below were found in one sample sequenced in a study of Ad26.COV2.S vaccination and SARS-CoV-2 variants (dated by TCRdb to the early 2020s). The treatment or condition label of this sample denotes: about 20 received Ad26.COV2.S at low or high dose, single or two shots; a few received placebo; per-sample allocation not given. Repertoires of vaccine and placebo recipients were sequenced from samples taken on day 63 after the first injection. The library was built by means of the immunoSEQ multiplex PCR assay. Entries here come from immuneACCESS through TCRdb and include only in-frame sequences with V and J called. Some clones fail to appear in such tables; in the studies checked, an unresolved V gene covers under half of the shortfall, and the cause of the remainder is unknown. This sample is represented by 410,000 or so clones; over 75% of them were singletons. The ten largest clones capture 12% of the sample.

The starting material was peripheral blood, obtained in a trial of Ad26.COV2.S vaccine versus placebo. These receptors all stem from a person aged 18-65 years who received the Ad26.COV2.S COVID-19 vaccine or a placebo.

This clone was picked up one time. The chain recombines TRBV4-1 with TRBJ2-1, with a tentative D call TRBD2 (5 bases). Trimming stripped 2 bases from V and 1 base from J, with 9 bases between. The germline CDR1 and CDR2 sequences are MGHRA and YSYEKL. CDR3 size: 15 residues. The CDR3: CASSQYRGSYNEQFF. The CDR3 bases are TGCGCCAGCAGCCAATACCGGGGTTCCTACAATGAGCAGTTCTTC.

The rearrangement uses TRBV6-5 and TRBJ1-2; 7 nucleotides match TRBD1. This CDR3 region has 13 residues. Unmatched junction bases numbered 3, after V lost 2 bases and J lost 6 bases. Germline V gives CDR1 MNHEY, CDR2 SVGAGI. The CDR3 reads CASSYGQEHGYTF. The CDR3 region has the DNA TGTGCCAGCAGTTACGGACAGGAGCATGGCTACACCTTC.

V usage is TRBV6-5 and J usage is TRBJ2-1; no clear D. Trimming left V 0 bases short and J 10 bases short, with 10 bases between. This CDR3 is 13 amino acids long. Germline-derived CDR1 and CDR2 are MNHEY and SVGAGI. CDR3 nucleotides: TGTGCCAGCAGTTACTCGAAATTCCGGGAGCAGTTCTTC. Its protein is CASSYSKFREQFF.

The CDR3 DNA follows: TGTGCCAGCAGCTTGGGGGACAGGGAACCAGATACGCAGTATTTT. Translated: CASSLGDREPDTQYF. The rearrangement uses TRBV5-5 and TRBJ2-3; TRBD1 agrees at 9 bases. The ends lost 0 bases at V and 4 bases at J; junction bases unmatched: 3. The CDR3 sequence is 15 residues long. CDR1 is SGHKS and CDR2 is YYEKEE in the germline V gene (reference sequence).

This clone was recorded only once. The chain couples TRBV6-2 or TRBV6-3 to TRBJ2-1, with 11 nucleotides matching TRBD2. The CDR3 loop spans 15 amino acids. Losses at the gene ends were 2 bases for V and 8 bases for J; bases not matched to a gene: 5. From germline, CDR1 is MNHEY and CDR2 SVGEGT. The CDR3 nucleotides read TGTGCCAGCAGTTACAGTACTAGCGGGAGCTATGAGCAGTTCTTC. It translates to CASSYSTSGSYEQFF.

The chain has TRBV7-2 and TRBJ2-7, with TRBD2 as a possible D gene (5 bases). V gave up 4 bases and J gave up 2 bases, with 12 bases separating them. CDR1 is SGHTA and CDR2 is FQGNSA in the germline V gene. The CDR3 length is 14 residues. DNA of the CDR3: TGTGCCAGCAGCTCACCCGGGATCCCCTACGAGCAGTACTTC. It encodes CASSSPGIPYEQYF.

The chain recombines TRBV7-6 with TRBJ2-7, with 7 bases aligning to TRBD2. The CDR3 spans 13 residues. J lost 7 bases, V lost 2 bases, and 5 bases had no gene match. Germline V gene sequence: CDR1 SGHVS, CDR2 FNYEAQ. CDR3 bases: TGTGCCAGCAGCTTACAGCGGGATCGGGAGCAGTACTTC. This sequence encodes CASSLQRDREQYF. Variable domain in full (rest from reference TRBV7-6 and TRBJ2-7): GAGVSQSPRYKVTKRGQDVALRCDPISGHVSLYWYRQALGQGPEFLTYFNYEAQQDKSGLPNDRFSAERPEGSISTLTIQRTEQRDSAMYRCASSLQRDREQYFGPGTRLTVT.

The J gene is TRBJ2-5, the V gene TRBV2; D might be TRBD2 (6 bases). This CDR3 has 13 residues. V was cut by 3 bases and J by 13 bases, with 18 bases left in between. Germline V gene lookup returns CDR1 SNHLY and CDR2 FYNNEI. The chain's CDR3 is CASSEWRREWVYF. The CDR3 nucleotides read TGTGCCAGCAGTGAGTGGCGTCGGGAGTGGGTGTACTTC.

The rearrangement links TRBV3-1 (or the pseudogene TRBV3-2) to TRBJ2-2, with 7 positions matching TRBD2. The CDR3 contains 16 residues. V lost 1 base and J lost 2; bases outside the gene matches: 4. The germline CDR1 and CDR2 sequences are LGHDT and YNNKEL (reference sequence). In DNA, the CDR3 is TGTGCCAGCAGCCAAGTCAGCGGGACCAACACCGGGGAGCTGTTTTTT. Amino acid sequence: CASSQVSGTNTGELFF.

V and J are TRBV4-1 and TRBJ1-2; 8 nucleotides align to TRBD1. Germline V lookup: CDR1 MGHRA, CDR2 YSYEKL. This CDR3 is built from 15 residues. With 1 base clipped from V and 4 bases from J, the junction kept 5 bases outside the gene matches. The CDR3 bases are TGCGCCAGCAGCCAAGCGGGAGGGACAGGCTATGGCTACACCTTC. It specifies CASSQAGGTGYGYTF.

V gene TRBV6-5 combines with J gene TRBJ2-5; D call uncertain. The CDR3 runs to 15 residues. Germline V gene sequence: CDR1 MNHEY, CDR2 SVGAGI. V dropped 6 bases and J dropped 2 bases, with 16 bases sitting between them. As DNA, the CDR3 is TGTGCCAGCAGCGAGGTCCCGAGCCCTCAAGAGACCCAGTACTTC. It specifies CASSEVPSPQETQYF.

This sequence joins TRBV6-6 and TRBJ2-1; 8 nucleotides align to TRBD1. After removal of 6 bases from V and 0 bases from J, the junction contained 7 bases not matched to a gene. The germline gives CDR1 MNHNY, CDR2 SVGAGI (reference sequence). The CDR3 has 16 residues. This CDR3 reads CASSRGQGGSYNEQFF. CDR3 DNA sequence: TGTGCCAGCAGCCGTGGACAGGGAGGCTCCTACAATGAGCAGTTCTTC.

This clone appeared once. This chain joins TRBV12-5 and TRBJ2-1, with TRBD2 matching over 8 bases. The V and J ends lost 0 bases and 8 bases, in that order; junction bases with no gene match: 12. The germline V gene encodes CDR1 LGHNT and CDR2 FRNRAP. The CDR3 is made up of 17 amino acids. The CDR3 DNA reads as TGTGCTAGTGGTTTGGTACCCCTCCGGGAGGGGGGCGATGAGCAGTTCTTC. Its protein is CASGLVPLREGGDEQFF.

The genes are TRBV4-1 and TRBJ1-1; D remains ambiguous. CDR1 is MGHRA and CDR2 is YSYEKL in the germline V gene. The V and J ends lost 10 bases and 1 base respectively, with 16 bases between them. This CDR3 contains 14 residues. The CDR3 DNA follows: TGCGCCACCGCCCGCCTCCTCTCGAACACTGAAGCTTTCTTT. Amino acid sequence: CATARLLSNTEAFF.

As DNA, the CDR3 is TGTGCCAGCAGCTTAGGGGTAAACTCCCAAGAGACCCAGTACTTC. Translated, it gives CASSLGVNSQETQYF. The chain combines TRBV7-9 with TRBJ2-5; D is unclear. CDR1 is SEHNR, CDR2 FQNEAQ, per germline (reference sequence). V lost 1 base and J lost 1, with 10 bases in between. The CDR3 is made up of 15 amino acids.

The chain recombines TRBV2 with TRBJ2-1; 8 nucleotides line up with TRBD2. The CDR3 loop spans 15 amino acids. Germline lookup yields CDR1 SNHLY and CDR2 FYNNEI. Trimming at V came to 3 bases and at J to 5 bases, leaving 6 bases not matched to a gene. In nucleotides, the CDR3 is TGTGCCAGCAGTGATCCGGGAGGGCTACACAATGAGCAGTTCTTC. Translation: CASSDPGGLHNEQFF.

This chain uses TRBV4-3 with TRBJ1-4, with TRBD1 identical over 8 bases. Per germline, CDR1 LGHNA and CDR2 YSLEER. The J segment lost 8 bases and the V segment lost 0 bases, leaving 5 bases of the junction unmatched. The CDR3 has 15 amino acids. The CDR3 sequence: CASSQEDRDNEKLFF. The CDR3 DNA reads TGCGCCAGCAGCCAAGAGGACAGGGATAACGAAAAACTGTTTTTT.

The rearrangement links TRBV7-2 to TRBJ2-7, with D hard to call. This CDR3 is built from 12 residues. The V end was cut by 5 bases, the J end by 2 bases, with 7 bases between. CDR1 is SGHTA, CDR2 FQGNSA, per germline. This chain's CDR3 is CASSLPPYEQYF. The CDR3 nucleotides are TGTGCCAGCAGCCTCCCCCCCTACGAGCAGTACTTC.

This chain links TRBV7-9 with TRBJ2-7; 12 bases are shared with TRBD2. The germline gives CDR1 SEHNR, CDR2 FQNEAQ (reference sequence). The ends lost 3 bases at V and 2 bases at J; junction bases unmatched: 8. The CDR3 totals 17 residues. The CDR3 DNA follows: TGTGCCAGCAGCTTTACTAGCGGGAGGCCCTCTGCCTACGAGCAGTACTTC. Translation: CASSFTSGRPSAYEQYF.

V and J are TRBV6-2 or TRBV6-3 and TRBJ2-2; 11 bases match TRBD2. Losses at the gene ends were 2 bases for V and 4 bases for J; bases not matched to a gene: 3. The CDR3 is 16 residues long. Germline CDR1 and CDR2: MNHEY and SVGEGT. This CDR3 reads CASSYGTSGFTGELFF. The CDR3 region has the DNA TGTGCCAGCAGTTACGGGACTAGCGGATTCACCGGGGAGCTGTTTTTT.

The rearrangement joins TRBV18 to TRBJ2-3; D remains unclear. Trimming stripped 1 base from V and 2 bases from J, with 7 bases between. The germline gives CDR1 KGHSH, CDR2 LQKENI. The CDR3 sequence is 14 residues long. The CDR3 DNA sequence: TGTGCCAGCTCACCACAACAGAACACAGATACGCAGTATTTT. Protein sequence: CASSPQQNTDTQYF.

This chain connects TRBV9 to TRBJ2-2; D gene uncertain. The germline V gene has CDR1 SGDLS and CDR2 YYNGEE. The CDR3 is 14 amino acids. V was cut by 0 bases and J by 3 bases, with 6 bases left in between. CDR3 loop: CASSVARDTGELFF. CDR3 in DNA: TGTGCCAGCAGCGTAGCTCGAGACACCGGGGAGCTGTTTTTT.

The chain is built from TRBV6-5 and TRBJ1-1; D may be TRBD1 (5 bases). V was clipped by 2 bases and J by 1 base, with 11 bases between them. The germline V gene has CDR1 MNHEY and CDR2 SVGAGI. This CDR3 is built from 15 residues. The CDR3 coding sequence is TGTGCCAGCAGTTACGCGGGGCTACCGAACACTGAAGCTTTCTTT. This sequence encodes CASSYAGLPNTEAFF.

CDR3 sequence: CASSLSWADTQYF. Here the CDR3 DNA reads TGTGCCAGCAGTTTAAGTTGGGCAGATACGCAGTATTTT. The J gene is TRBJ2-3, the V gene TRBV28; D not resolved. The CDR3 consists of 13 residues. The V gene's germline CDR1 is MDHEN and CDR2 SYDVKM. Trimming removed 2 bases at V and 4 bases at J, with 7 bases between.

The chain joins TRBV19 to TRBJ1-1; tentatively, D is TRBD1 (5 bases). Germline CDR1 LNHDA, CDR2 SQIVND (reference sequence). V was shortened by 3 bases and J by 1 base, with 15 bases between the two germline ends. There are 16 residues in the CDR3. CDR3 residues: CASSILGQLPNTEAFF. In DNA form, the CDR3 reads TGTGCCAGTAGTATTTTGGGGCAGCTCCCGAACACTGAAGCTTTCTTT.

This chain joins TRBV6-5 and TRBJ1-2; D call uncertain. This CDR3 contains 14 residues. Germline CDR1 MNHEY, CDR2 SVGAGI. The V gene lost 6 bases and the J gene lost 4 bases, with 15 bases spanning the gap. The CDR3 nucleotides read TGTGCCAGCAGCTCCGGGGTTGTCCTCTATGGCTACACCTTC. It codes for CASSSGVVLYGYTF.

The chain combines TRBV7-2 with TRBJ1-2, with 8 bases that match TRBD1. The germline V gene has CDR1 SGHTA and CDR2 FQGNSA. The CDR3 spans 14 residues. The trim removed 5 bases at V and 6 bases at J, leaving 8 bases unmatched. In DNA, the CDR3 is TGTGCCAGCAGCAAGCAGACAGGGGAACATGGCTACACCTTC. Translated, it gives CASSKQTGEHGYTF.